These 29 T cell receptor beta chains came from one sample sequenced in a study of spatial heterogeneity in lung cancer. Specified time point: blood at routine non-recurrence follow-up after resection. Frozen PBMC, nontumor lung or tumor provided whole RNA, which was sequenced unsorted. TCRdb re-analysed the 5' RACE reads in MiXCR, keeping a single row per CDR3 protein. The repertoire includes more than 95,000 distinct CDR3 sequences, over 9% of them detected once, and 16% sits in the top ten. The sample here was PBMCs, taken at follow-up. Source of these receptors: a male donor with early-stage non-small cell lung cancer.

Ten or more counts support this clonotype. The CDR3 is CASKRGSTNEKLFF. The CDR3 DNA sequence: TGTGCCAGCAAACGGGGTTCAACTAATGAAAAACTGTTTTTT. The rearrangement joins TRBV6-5 to TRBJ1-4; no reliable D call. This CDR3 comprises 14 residues. From germline, CDR1 is MNHEY and CDR2 SVGAGI. V was shortened by 7 bases and J by 0 bases, with 9 bases between the two germline ends.

There are many counts of this clonotype. The J gene is TRBJ2-3, the V gene TRBV28; TRBD1 is a possible D gene (5 bases). Germline CDR1 MDHEN, CDR2 SYDVKM. The V end was cut by 5 bases, the J end by 6 bases, with 18 bases between. The CDR3 runs 15 residues. The CDR3 nucleotides are TGTGCCAGCAGTCTCGGTAGGGGCCCACGCGATACGCAGTATTTT. Protein product: CASSLGRGPRDTQYF.

This clonotype was observed many times. This sequence joins TRBV7-2 and TRBJ1-5; D gene uncertain. The V end was cut by 6 bases, the J end by 4 bases, with 7 bases between. This CDR3 region has 12 residues. CDR1 is SGHTA and CDR2 is FQGNSA in the germline V gene. The CDR3 spells CASSVQNQPQHF. CDR3 coding DNA: TGTGCCAGCAGTGTACAAAATCAGCCCCAGCATTTT.

The V call is TRBV2, the J call TRBJ2-5; unclear D gene. This CDR3 region has 11 residues. CDR1 and CDR2 (germline): SNHLY, FYNNEI. Trimming removed 7 bases at V and 4 bases at J, with 7 bases between. The CDR3 loop is CASTWGETQYF. The CDR3 nucleotides are TGTGCCAGCACCTGGGGAGAGACCCAGTACTTC.

This clonotype was counted only a few times. The genes are TRBV6-5 and TRBJ1-5; 7 bases are a match to TRBD1. The V and J ends lost 5 bases and 3 bases, in that order; junction bases with no gene match: 10. In germline, CDR1 is MNHEY, CDR2 SVGAGI. There are 16 residues in the CDR3. The CDR3: CASSATGTAFNQPQHF. The CDR3 DNA is TGTGCCAGCAGTGCAACCGGGACAGCTTTCAATCAGCCCCAGCATTTT.

This clonotype is labeled medium-sized. The chain carries TRBV29-1 and TRBJ2-5; TRBD1 matches 9 bases. V lost 6 bases and J lost 5; bases outside the gene matches: 13. The CDR3 is 15 amino acids. Germline lookup yields CDR1 SQVTM and CDR2 ANQGSEA. CDR3 DNA: TGCAGCGTCCAGGCCGGGACAGGGTCCGGTGAGACCCAGTACTTC. Translated: CSVQAGTGSGETQYF.

The chain carries TRBV4-2 and TRBJ1-6; D gene uncertain. Between the trimmed V and J ends, which lost 0 bases and 10 bases, there was a span of 10 bases. CDR3 length: 14 residues. From germline, CDR1 is LGHNA and CDR2 YNFKEQ. The chain's CDR3 is CASSQDGFNSPLHF. CDR3 DNA: TGTGCCAGCAGCCAAGATGGGTTTAACTCACCCCTCCACTTT.

V usage is TRBV28 and J usage is TRBJ2-2, with 7 bases fitting TRBD2. V lost 7 bases and J lost 3; bases outside the gene matches: 8. Germline CDR1 reads MDHEN; CDR2 reads SYDVKM. The CDR3 runs to 15 residues. CDR3 in amino acids: CASNPGGVYTGELFF. CDR3 bases: TGTGCCAGCAATCCGGGGGGAGTGTACACCGGGGAGCTGTTTTTT.

The chain employs TRBV5-1 and TRBJ2-3, with 8 nucleotides matching TRBD1. Losses at the gene ends were 0 bases for V and 1 base for J; bases not matched to a gene: 4. The CDR3 is 16 amino acids. Germline CDR1 SGHRS, CDR2 YFSETQ. The CDR3 loop reads CASSLAATGGTDTQYF. DNA of the CDR3: TGCGCCAGCAGCTTGGCCGCGACAGGGGGCACAGATACGCAGTATTTT.

This clonotype was found a few times. The chain couples TRBV28 to TRBJ1-1; no definite D call. CDR3 length: 13 residues. Germline V lookup: CDR1 MDHEN, CDR2 SYDVKM. Between the trimmed V and J ends, which lost 3 bases and 4 bases, there was a span of 9 bases. The CDR3 reads CASSLAGSTEAFF. Here the CDR3 DNA reads TGTGCCAGCAGTTTGGCTGGGAGCACTGAAGCTTTCTTT.

CDR3 loop: CASRPTGTGHSEQYF. The CDR3 nucleotides are TGTGCCAGCAGACCTACCGGGACAGGGCATTCCGAGCAGTACTTC. V and J are TRBV6-2 or TRBV6-3 and TRBJ2-7, with 9 bases lining up with TRBD1. The germline gives CDR1 MNHEY, CDR2 SVGEGT. The CDR3 is made up of 15 amino acids. The junction had 12 bases not matched to a gene; V was cut back by 6 bases and J by 6 bases.

The chain has TRBV20-1 and TRBJ2-7, with D perhaps matching TRBD1 (7 bases). The CDR3 runs 13 residues. Looked up from germline, CDR1 is DFQATT and CDR2 is SNEGSKA (reference sequence). The V end lost 5 bases, the J end lost 2 bases, and 13 bases lay between the germline ends. Here the CDR3 reads CSAPGDSTYEQYF. The CDR3 region has the DNA TGCAGTGCTCCGGGGGACAGCACCTACGAGCAGTACTTC.

The chain combines TRBV9 with TRBJ2-5; D is undetermined. This CDR3 is 12 amino acids long. V was shortened by 2 bases and J by 3 bases, with 5 bases between the two germline ends. The V gene's germline CDR1 is SGDLS and CDR2 YYNGEE. The CDR3: CASSVGEETQYF. CDR3 DNA sequence: TGTGCCAGCAGCGTCGGCGAAGAGACCCAGTACTTC.

This clonotype occurred many times. The chain couples TRBV7-2 to TRBJ2-1; D possibly corresponds to TRBD1 (5 bases). This CDR3 has 14 residues. V was pared by 2 bases and J by 8 bases, with 13 bases between. CDR1 and CDR2 (germline): SGHTA, FQGNSA. The CDR3 loop is CASSLRSWGDEQFF. In DNA, the CDR3 is TGTGCCAGCAGCTTACGCTCGTGGGGCGATGAGCAGTTCTTC.

This rearrangement joins TRBV19 to TRBJ1-1, with TRBD1 matching over 9 bases. Germline CDR1 is LNHDA and CDR2 is SQIVND (reference sequence). This CDR3 has 12 residues. Germline trimming cut 6 bases from V and 7 bases from J; bases unmatched to any gene: 3. In DNA form, the CDR3 reads TGTGCCAGTAGACAGGGGGCATTTGAAGCTTTCTTT. Its protein product is CASRQGAFEAFF. The whole variable domain, filled in from reference TRBV19 and TRBJ1-1, reads DGGITQSPKYLFRKEGQNVTLSCEQNLNHDAMYWYRQDPGQGLRLIYYSQIVNDFQKGDIAEGYSVSREKKESFPLTVTSAQKNPTAFYLCASRQGAFEAFFGQGTRLTVV.

This clonotype was detected many times. The chain carries TRBV4-1 and TRBJ1-4; D gene ambiguous. The CDR3 has 14 amino acids. Germline V gives CDR1 MGHRA, CDR2 YSYEKL. V lost 1 base and J 8 bases, leaving 11 bases between the germline ends. The CDR3 nucleotides are TGCGCCAGCAGCCAAGTCGCCCCGGCGGAAAAACTGTTTTTT. Encoded protein: CASSQVAPAEKLFF.

In this sample, this clonotype turned up a few times. The V and J genes are TRBV4-3 and TRBJ2-7; no firm D call. Germline-derived CDR1 and CDR2 are LGHNA and YSLEER. The CDR3 has 15 residues. Trimming took 1 base from V and 3 from J, leaving 13 bases between them. DNA for the CDR3: TGCGCCAGCAGCCAAGGTCAGGAAGTGTACTACGAGCAGTACTTC. Translated, it gives CASSQGQEVYYEQYF.

This clonotype showed up many times. The chain links TRBV7-8 to TRBJ2-7, with D perhaps TRBD1 or TRBD2 (5 bases each). Germline V gene data show CDR1 as SGHVS and CDR2 as FQNEAQ. V lost 5 bases, J lost 1 base, and 15 bases lay in between. This CDR3 comprises 15 residues. The CDR3 region is CASSPRGRSSYEQYF. The CDR3 coding sequence is TGTGCCAGCAGCCCCCGGGGACGGTCATCCTACGAGCAGTACTTC.

This clonotype has more than one count but fewer than ten. The V call is TRBV12-5, the J call TRBJ2-5; tentative D call: TRBD2 (5 bases). The CDR3 spans 19 residues. Germline V gene lookup returns CDR1 LGHNT and CDR2 FRNRAP. V was clipped by 6 bases and J by 0 bases, with 26 bases between them. Here the CDR3 DNA reads TGTGCTAGTGGCTTTACCCGACCAATGAGGGCCCCGTACCAAGAGACCCAGTACTTC. Translating it yields CASGFTRPMRAPYQETQYF.

This clonotype was counted many times. The chain carries TRBV24-1 and TRBJ2-1; 10 positions agree with TRBD2. The CDR3 is 16 amino acids. V lost 0 bases, J lost 4 bases, and 2 bases stayed unmatched. Germline V gene data show CDR1 as KGHDR and CDR2 as SFDVKD. Written as DNA, the CDR3 is TGTGCCACCAGTGATTTGAGCGGGGGGGGATACAATGAGCAGTTCTTC. It codes for CATSDLSGGGYNEQFF.

The CDR3 region is CASSLDESEGNTIYF. The CDR3 bases are TGTGCCAGCAGCTTAGATGAATCGGAGGGAAACACCATATATTTT. The rearrangement links TRBV7-2 to TRBJ1-3; D is unclear. CDR1 is SGHTA and CDR2 is FQGNSA in the germline V gene. The CDR3 has 15 residues. Trimming took 1 base from V and 4 from J, leaving 11 bases between them.

This rearrangement joins TRBV9 to TRBJ2-7; the match to TRBD2 covers 9 bases. Germline V lookup: CDR1 SGDLS, CDR2 YYNGEE. V shed 4 bases, J shed 2 bases, and the junction held 7 bases outside the gene matches. This CDR3 region has 15 residues. For the CDR3, the DNA is TGTGCCAGCAGCACAGGACTAGCGTCGACCTACGAGCAGTACTTC. Translated: CASSTGLASTYEQYF. The entire variable domain, with the rest obtained from reference TRBV9 and TRBJ2-7, is as follows: DSGVTQTPKHLITATGQRVTLRCSPRSGDLSVYWYQQSLDQGLQFLIQYYNGEERAKGNILERFSAQQFPDLHSELNLSSLELGDSALYFCASSTGLASTYEQYFGPGTRLTVT.

At least ten counts were recorded for this clonotype. The chain has TRBV28 and TRBJ2-5, with D possibly being TRBD1 or TRBD2 (7 bases each). The CDR3 spans 16 residues. V lost 6 bases and J 5 bases, leaving 22 bases between the germline ends. Germline V gene lookup returns CDR1 MDHEN and CDR2 SYDVKM. The CDR3 DNA sequence: TGTGCCAGCAGCTCAGGGGGGGGGAGCTACCTGGAGACCCAGTACTTC. Residues: CASSSGGGSYLETQYF.

The table lists this clonotype with a few counts. V usage is TRBV28 and J usage is TRBJ2-3, with 10 bases fitting TRBD2. This CDR3 is 17 amino acids long. V trimming: 4 bases; J trimming: 1 base; junction bases outside the gene matches: 8. The germline V gene encodes CDR1 MDHEN and CDR2 SYDVKM. CDR3 loop: CASSSPRLAGGTDTQYF. In DNA, the CDR3 is TGTGCCAGCAGTTCCCCCCGGCTAGCGGGGGGCACAGATACGCAGTATTTT.

This clonotype was counted between two and nine times. Germline and junction disagree at one end, which may indicate a read error. The chain combines TRBV6-6 with TRBJ2-2; D unclear. Germline assignment: CDR1 MNHNY and CDR2 SVGAGI (reference sequence). CDR3 size: 13 residues. The CDR3 reads CASGYSDGTELFF. DNA for the CDR3: TGTGCCAGCGGTTACTCGGATGGCACTGAGCTGTTTTTT.

The chain recombines TRBV7-9 with TRBJ1-2, with 7 bases identical to TRBD1. This CDR3 region has 15 residues. Germline values: CDR1 SEHNR, CDR2 FQNEAQ (reference sequence). The V gene end was trimmed by 0 bases and the J gene end by 6 bases; junction bases not matched to a gene: 7. For the CDR3, the DNA is TGTGCCAGCAGCTTAGCGGGGGACAGATCGGATGGCTACACCTTC. Encoded protein: CASSLAGDRSDGYTF.

This clonotype was counted at least ten times. This chain connects TRBV6-4 to TRBJ2-5; perhaps TRBD2 as D (5 bases). The CDR3 has 14 amino acids. V was trimmed by 2 bases and J by 3 bases, leaving 10 bases between them. Germline V CDR1 and CDR2: MRHNA, SNTAGT. The DNA for the CDR3 is TGTGCCAGCAGTGACAGGACTGCGGAAGAGACCCAGTACTTC. This translates into CASSDRTAEETQYF.

This chain connects TRBV19 to TRBJ1-5; D call uncertain. Germline lookup yields CDR1 LNHDA and CDR2 SQIVND (reference sequence). This CDR3 comprises 13 residues. V lost 3 bases and J lost 7, with 10 bases in between. CDR3 DNA sequence: TGTGCCAGTAGTATCGCAAGCACCCAGCCCCAGCATTTT. Protein: CASSIASTQPQHF.

This clonotype has more than one count but fewer than ten. The gene calls are TRBV7-8 and TRBJ1-5; no definite D call. The CDR3 has 12 residues. CDR1 is SGHVS, CDR2 FQNEAQ, per germline. Trimming cost V 5 bases and J 5 bases, with 7 bases left between them. The CDR3 sequence is CASSPGDQPQHF. The CDR3 coding sequence is TGTGCCAGCAGCCCGGGCGATCAGCCCCAGCATTTT.